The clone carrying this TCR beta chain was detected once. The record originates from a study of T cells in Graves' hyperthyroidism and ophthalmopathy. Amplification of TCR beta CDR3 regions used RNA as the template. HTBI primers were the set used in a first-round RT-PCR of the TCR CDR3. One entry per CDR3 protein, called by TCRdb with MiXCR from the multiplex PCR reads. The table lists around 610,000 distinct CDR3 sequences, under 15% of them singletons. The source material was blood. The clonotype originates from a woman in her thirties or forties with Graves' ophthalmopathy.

The CDR3, as DNA: TGTGCCAGCAGCCCGTACGACAGCAACTACGAGCAGTACTTC. It codes for CASSPYDSNYEQYF. The V call is TRBV6-1, the J call TRBJ2-7, with a possible D match to TRBD1 (5 bases). The ends were cut back, 6 bases at V and 3 bases at J, with 15 bases in the middle. CDR1 is MNHNS, CDR2 SASEGT, per germline. This CDR3 spans 14 amino acids.